The 18 T cell receptor beta chains in this list originate from one sample, sequenced in a study of CD4 T cells in relation to SARS-CoV-2 and coronaviruses. The antigens of these receptors remain unknown. Generated by immunoSEQ multiplex PCR, the TCRdb table keeps only in-frame clones and is missing some. The table includes 25,000 to 30,000 clones, about three quarters detected once. Before the COVID-19 pandemic, during about 2011-2019, CD4+ T cells were taken from unexposed donors. After about 10 days of culture, CD4+ T cells were isolated. Sample: CD4+ T cells from PBMCs, cultured in vitro. The receptors shown here come from a human donor in good health.

The rearrangement links TRBV28 to TRBJ1-5; TRBD1 is a possible D gene (5 bases). Germline-derived CDR1 and CDR2 are MDHEN and SYDVKM. The CDR3 runs to 14 residues. Trimming took off 5 bases at V and 7 bases at J, with 15 bases between the two ends. Here the CDR3 reads CASSRHQGGQPQHF. The CDR3, as DNA: TGTGCCAGCAGTCGCCACCAGGGTGGGCAGCCCCAGCATTTT.

The V call is TRBV19, the J call TRBJ2-2, with D uncertain. The length of the CDR3 is 15 residues. Germline lookup yields CDR1 LNHDA and CDR2 SQIVND (reference sequence). The ends were cut back, 3 bases at V and 2 bases at J, with 10 bases in the middle. Here the CDR3 DNA reads TGTGCCAGTAGTATCATTTCTACTAACACCGGGGAGCTGTTTTTT. Protein product: CASSIISTNTGELFF.

The rearrangement links TRBV10-3 to TRBJ1-2, with D maybe TRBD1 (6 bases). The germline V gene has CDR1 ENHRY and CDR2 SYGVKD. The CDR3 sequence is 16 residues long. Trimming removed 0 bases from V and 4 bases from J, with 15 bases in between. In DNA, the CDR3 is TGTGCCATCAGTGAGTCACAGGGTACCCCTCTCTATGGCTACACCTTC. It specifies CAISESQGTPLYGYTF.

V is TRBV30 and J is TRBJ2-3; tentatively, D is TRBD2 (6 bases). The ends were cut back, 2 bases at V and 3 bases at J, with 21 bases in the middle. Germline CDR1 and CDR2: GTSNPN and SVGIG (reference sequence). This CDR3 contains 17 residues. This CDR3 is CAWSRHFGRERTDTQYF. CDR3 nucleotide sequence: TGTGCCTGGAGTAGGCACTTTGGGCGGGAAAGGACAGATACGCAGTATTTT.

The chain recombines TRBV3-1 (or the pseudogene TRBV3-2) with TRBJ2-7; D call uncertain. Germline loops: CDR1 LGHDT, CDR2 YNNKEL (reference sequence). The V end was cut by 1 base, the J end by 6 bases, with 10 bases between. CDR3 length equals 13 residues. The CDR3 loop reads CASSQAERTEQYF. The CDR3 nucleotides are TGTGCCAGCAGCCAAGCGGAAAGGACCGAGCAGTACTTC.

The chain links TRBV10-1 to TRBJ1-5, with a possible D match to TRBD1 (6 bases). CDR3 length: 14 amino acids. Looked up from germline, CDR1 is WNHNN and CDR2 is SYGVQD (reference sequence). The V and J ends lost 3 bases and 6 bases respectively, with 12 bases between them. For the CDR3, the DNA is TGCGCCAGCAGTGAAGGGGGTTCGGGTCAGCCCCAGCATTTT. Protein sequence: CASSEGGSGQPQHF.

The chain recombines TRBV19 with TRBJ2-7; D is uncertain. CDR1 and CDR2 from the germline V gene are LNHDA and SQIVND (reference sequence). V was trimmed by 0 bases and J by 2 bases, leaving 20 bases between them. The CDR3 runs to 18 residues. CDR3 loop: CASSIDRVKGPLPYEQYF. The CDR3, as DNA: TGTGCCAGTAGTATAGATCGGGTAAAAGGGCCTCTACCCTACGAGCAGTACTTC.

This clone was counted a few times. The chain uses TRBV5-6 and TRBJ1-1; weak D call: TRBD1 (6 bases). V was cut by 0 bases and J by 3 bases, with 9 bases left in between. Germline CDR1 and CDR2: SGHDT and YYEEEE. CDR3 length equals 14 residues. The CDR3 here is CASSLDRADTEAFF. The CDR3 bases are TGTGCCAGCAGCTTGGACAGGGCGGACACTGAAGCTTTCTTT.

The chain employs TRBV24-1 and TRBJ1-5; no firm D call. Germline V gene data show CDR1 as KGHDR and CDR2 as SFDVKD. The CDR3 has 16 residues. V lost 4 bases and J 6 bases, leaving 18 bases between the germline ends. The CDR3 DNA reads as TGTGCCACCAGTGACCCGATACACTATAGCGGTCAGCCCCAGCATTTT. Residues: CATSDPIHYSGQPQHF.

This chain joins TRBV7-8 and TRBJ2-3; D is uncertain. Germline values: CDR1 SGHVS, CDR2 FQNEAQ. This CDR3 is built from 15 residues. Trimming took 3 bases from V and 9 from J, leaving 19 bases between them. As DNA, the CDR3 is TGTGCCAGCAGCTTGGTCTTTATCTCCCCAGCAACGCAGTATTTT. Translation: CASSLVFISPATQYF.

The V call is TRBV19, the J call TRBJ1-4, with D unclear. Trimming removed 6 bases at V and 3 bases at J, with 14 bases between. The length of the CDR3 is 15 residues. Germline lookup yields CDR1 LNHDA and CDR2 SQIVND (reference sequence). CDR3 loop: CASSPLRAANEKLFF. The CDR3 DNA sequence: TGTGCCAGTAGCCCCCTCCGCGCGGCTAATGAAAAACTGTTTTTT.

The rearrangement links TRBV29-1 to TRBJ2-5; D gene ambiguous. There are 11 residues in the CDR3. The V gene lost 1 base and the J gene lost 4 bases, with 4 bases spanning the gap. From germline, CDR1 is SQVTM and CDR2 ANQGSEA. The CDR3 coding sequence is TGCAGCGTTGAAGGGCTAGAGACCCAGTACTTC. Its translation is CSVEGLETQYF.

This clone turned up a few times. The chain uses TRBV27 and TRBJ1-2; D remains ambiguous. Germline V lookup: CDR1 MNHEY, CDR2 SMNVEV (reference sequence). With 3 bases removed from V and 0 bases from J, the gap between germline ends came to 8 bases. CDR3 length: 14 residues. CDR3 sequence reads: CASSFVGPNYGYTF. The DNA for the CDR3 is TGTGCCAGCAGTTTCGTGGGTCCTAACTATGGCTACACCTTC.

This rearrangement joins TRBV5-8 to TRBJ2-3; D may match TRBD1 or TRBD2 (5 bases each). There are 15 residues in the CDR3. Germline V CDR1 and CDR2: SGHTS, YDEGEE. V was pared by 3 bases and J by 0 bases, with 11 bases between. CDR3 sequence: CASSYLRDSTDTQYF. The CDR3, as DNA: TGTGCCAGCAGCTACCTCCGGGACAGCACAGATACGCAGTATTTT. The whole variable domain, remainder taken from reference TRBV5-8 and TRBJ2-3, is EAGVTQSPTHLIKTRGQQATLRCSPISGHTSVYWYQQALGLGLQFLLWYDEGEERNRGNFPPRFSGRQFPNYSSELNVNALELEDSALYLCASSYLRDSTDTQYFGPGTRLTVL.

The V call is TRBV6-5, the J call TRBJ2-2, with D hard to call. This CDR3 spans 15 amino acids. Germline V CDR1 and CDR2: MNHEY, SVGAGI. Trimming pared 2 bases from V and 0 bases from J, leaving 7 bases between. CDR3 loop: CASSYLGTNTGELFF. CDR3 bases: TGTGCCAGCAGTTACCTGGGGACGAACACCGGGGAGCTGTTTTTT.

J is TRBJ2-5 and V is TRBV4-3; 12 bases line up with TRBD2. CDR1 is LGHNA, CDR2 YSLEER, per germline. The length of the CDR3 is 18 residues. The trim removed 1 base at V and 4 bases at J, leaving 10 bases unmatched. The CDR3 reads CASSQGPGTSGSSETQYF. CDR3 bases: TGCGCCAGCAGCCAAGGGCCCGGGACTAGCGGGTCATCAGAGACCCAGTACTTC.

The gene calls are TRBV5-1 and TRBJ2-5; D possibly matches TRBD1 or TRBD2 (5 bases each). Trimming pared 5 bases from V and 1 base from J, leaving 15 bases between. CDR1 SGHRS and CDR2 YFSETQ come from the germline V gene. This CDR3 region has 15 residues. The CDR3 is CASSNRQGAQETQYF. The DNA for the CDR3 is TGCGCCAGCAGTAATAGGCAGGGAGCCCAAGAGACCCAGTACTTC.

The rearrangement joins TRBV5-6 to TRBJ2-7, with D unresolved. The V and J ends lost 1 base and 4 bases respectively, with 9 bases between them. In germline, CDR1 is SGHDT, CDR2 YYEEEE. The CDR3 totals 13 residues. This chain's CDR3 is CASSLRVGYEQYF. The CDR3 nucleotides read TGTGCCAGCAGCTTGAGGGTGGGGTACGAGCAGTACTTC.